The 24 T cell receptor beta chains listed next were all sequenced from one sample in a study of control samples from healthy donors and cancer patients. The assay was immunoSEQ multiplex PCR, and TCRdb's table has in-frame clones only and misses some. The table records approximately 140,000 clones, over 85% of them present only once. Sequenced sample: blood. The origin of the receptors is a man aged 18 to 29 in good health.

The V and J genes are TRBV7-2 and TRBJ2-2; D unclear. The CDR3 runs 15 residues. CDR1 SGHTA and CDR2 FQGNSA come from the germline V gene. V lost 1 base and J lost 6, with 12 bases in between. The CDR3 region is CASSLVRAWAGELFF. The CDR3 nucleotides are TGTGCCAGCAGCTTAGTCAGAGCCTGGGCCGGGGAGCTGTTTTTT.

V usage is TRBV27 and J usage is TRBJ1-6; D is uncertain. V was clipped by 8 bases and J by 7 bases, with 9 bases between them. This CDR3 spans 12 amino acids. Germline V lookup: CDR1 MNHEY, CDR2 SMNVEV (reference sequence). The CDR3 DNA sequence: TGTGCCAGCCGATTCCCAAATTCACCCCTCCACTTT. Translated: CASRFPNSPLHF.

The V and J genes are TRBV4-3 and TRBJ2-6; 7 bases are shared with TRBD1. From germline, CDR1 is LGHNA and CDR2 YSLEER. With V trimmed by 4 bases and J by 7 bases, 7 bases remained unmatched. This CDR3 is built from 15 residues. CDR3 amino acids: CASSLSTGYANVLTF. The CDR3 nucleotides read TGCGCCAGCAGCCTTTCGACAGGGTATGCCAACGTCCTGACTTTC.

This rearrangement joins TRBV9 to TRBJ2-7, with 11 bases identical to TRBD2. The germline CDR1 and CDR2 sequences are SGDLS and YYNGEE. The CDR3 is 15 amino acids. With 2 bases clipped from V and 5 bases from J, the junction kept 6 bases outside the gene matches. CDR3 region: CASSVSGRAINEQYF. CDR3 nucleotide sequence: TGTGCCAGCAGCGTTAGCGGGAGGGCAATCAACGAGCAGTACTTC.

This chain uses TRBV28 with TRBJ2-5; D not certain. The V gene's germline CDR1 is MDHEN and CDR2 SYDVKM. The germline V and J ends were trimmed by 5 bases and 2 bases, with 0 bases remaining between them. CDR3 length: 10 residues. In nucleotides, the CDR3 is TGTGCCAGCAGTCAAGAGACCCAGTACTTC. The encoded protein is CASSQETQYF.

The rearrangement uses TRBV28 and TRBJ1-5; D possibly corresponds to TRBD1 (5 bases). There are 17 residues in the CDR3. CDR1 and CDR2 from the germline V gene are MDHEN and SYDVKM. V was pared by 9 bases and J by 7 bases, with 28 bases between. CDR3: CASRSRGVREGQQPQHF. CDR3 DNA: TGTGCCAGTAGATCTCGGGGGGTGAGGGAGGGTCAACAGCCCCAGCATTTT.

The genes are TRBV5-1 and TRBJ2-3; D remains unclear. CDR1 is SGHRS, CDR2 YFSETQ, per germline. Trimming stripped 1 base from V and 2 bases from J, with 5 bases between. The CDR3 sequence is 13 residues long. CDR3 DNA: TGCGCCAGCAGCTTGTGGGCCACAGATACGCAGTATTTT. Protein sequence: CASSLWATDTQYF.

The chain employs TRBV7-2 and TRBJ1-3, with D tentatively TRBD1 (6 bases). In germline, CDR1 is SGHTA, CDR2 FQGNSA. The germline V and J ends were trimmed by 5 bases and 0 bases, with 11 bases remaining between them. CDR3 length: 15 residues. The CDR3 DNA follows: TGTGCCAGCAGCCCCCAGGACAGCTCTGGAAACACCATATATTTT. Translated: CASSPQDSSGNTIYF.

This rearrangement joins TRBV18 to TRBJ2-7; 10 nucleotides align to TRBD2. Germline assignment: CDR1 KGHSH and CDR2 LQKENI. CDR3 length equals 16 residues. Trimming at V came to 5 bases and at J to 0 bases, leaving 7 bases not matched to a gene. The CDR3 loop is CASSARLAGDSYEQYF. DNA of the CDR3: TGTGCCAGCTCAGCCCGACTAGCGGGCGACTCCTACGAGCAGTACTTC.

This chain links TRBV12-3 or TRBV12-4 with TRBJ1-2; 7 bases agree with TRBD1. This CDR3 comprises 11 residues. With V trimmed by 6 bases and J by 6 bases, 1 base remained unmatched. The CDR3: CASRTGNGYTF. The DNA for the CDR3 is TGTGCCAGCAGGACAGGGAATGGCTACACCTTC.

The chain is built from TRBV12-3 or TRBV12-4 and TRBJ2-1; D remains unclear. The CDR3 spans 12 residues. With 5 bases removed from V and 7 bases from J, the gap between germline ends came to 9 bases. The CDR3: CASSRSRNEQFF. CDR3 nucleotide sequence: TGTGCCAGCAGTAGATCGAGGAATGAGCAGTTCTTC.

The V and J genes are TRBV9 and TRBJ2-7, with D hard to call. Trimming cost V 0 bases and J 0 bases, with 7 bases left between them. Germline V gene sequence: CDR1 SGDLS, CDR2 YYNGEE. This CDR3 region has 14 residues. The CDR3 bases are TGTGCCAGCAGCGTAGTGGACGGCTCCTACGAGCAGTACTTC. Protein product: CASSVVDGSYEQYF. Variable domain in full (rest from reference TRBV9 and TRBJ2-7): DSGVTQTPKHLITATGQRVTLRCSPRSGDLSVYWYQQSLDQGLQFLIQYYNGEERAKGNILERFSAQQFPDLHSELNLSSLELGDSALYFCASSVVDGSYEQYFGPGTRLTVT.

This rearrangement joins TRBV6-5 to TRBJ2-1; 9 nucleotides align to TRBD2. With 0 bases clipped from V and 10 bases from J, the junction kept 10 bases outside the gene matches. The CDR3 is 16 amino acids. From germline, CDR1 is MNHEY and CDR2 SVGAGI. CDR3 protein: CASSYSRGRALGEQFF. The DNA for the CDR3 is TGTGCCAGCAGTTACTCGCGCGGGAGGGCCCTTGGAGAGCAGTTCTTC.

This sequence joins TRBV5-6 and TRBJ2-7; no definite D call. Germline lookup yields CDR1 SGHDT and CDR2 YYEEEE. The CDR3 has 14 amino acids. V lost 0 bases, J lost 1 base, and 8 bases lay in between. The CDR3 sequence is CASSLGRRSYEQYF. CDR3 sequence (DNA): TGTGCCAGCAGCTTGGGCCGGAGATCCTACGAGCAGTACTTC.

This rearrangement joins TRBV14 to TRBJ2-2, with 7 nucleotides matching TRBD2. This CDR3 contains 19 residues. Germline V gives CDR1 SGHDN, CDR2 FVKESK. With V trimmed by 2 bases and J by 7 bases, 19 bases remained unmatched. Here the CDR3 DNA reads TGTGCCAGCAGCCAACATCGCCTAATGTGGACTAGGGGAAGCGGGGAGCTGTTTTTT. Encoded protein: CASSQHRLMWTRGSGELFF.

The chain recombines TRBV10-3 with TRBJ2-5; TRBD2 might be the D (6 bases). This CDR3 is built from 11 residues. Trimming pared 10 bases from V and 5 bases from J, leaving 11 bases between. Per the germline V gene, CDR1 is ENHRY and CDR2 is SYGVKD. CDR3 sequence: CATGREETQYF. The CDR3 region has the DNA TGTGCCACCGGACGGGAGGAGACCCAGTACTTC.

The genes are TRBV3-1 (or the pseudogene TRBV3-2) and TRBJ2-7, with TRBD1 matching over 8 bases. The CDR3 extends over 15 amino acids. Germline V gives CDR1 LGHDT, CDR2 YNNKEL (reference sequence). V trimming: 4 bases; J trimming: 3 bases; junction bases outside the gene matches: 8. The CDR3 here is CASSRAPGGLYEQYF. CDR3 coding DNA: TGTGCCAGCAGCCGTGCCCCAGGGGGCCTCTACGAGCAGTACTTC.

The V gene is TRBV24-1, the J gene TRBJ1-5; unclear D gene. Germline V lookup: CDR1 KGHDR, CDR2 SFDVKD. Trimming shortened V by 3 bases and J by 3 bases, and 5 bases separated the two germline ends. This CDR3 is built from 13 residues. The CDR3 sequence is CATSDRINQPQHF. The CDR3 DNA sequence: TGTGCCACCAGTGATAGGATCAATCAGCCCCAGCATTTT.

This sequence joins TRBV4-2 and TRBJ2-7; the match to TRBD2 covers 7 bases. The V gene's germline CDR1 is LGHNA and CDR2 YNFKEQ. The CDR3 totals 17 residues. With V trimmed by 0 bases and J by 2 bases, 10 bases remained unmatched. The DNA of the CDR3 is TGTGCCAGCAGCCAAGAACCAGGGCCCAGCGGGGCCTACGAGCAGTACTTC. Protein: CASSQEPGPSGAYEQYF.

The CDR3 is CASSFPSGSRGAKNIQYF. The CDR3 region has the DNA TGCGCCAGCAGCTTTCCTAGCGGGAGTAGAGGGGCCAAAAACATTCAGTACTTC. The genes are TRBV4-1 and TRBJ2-4; the match to TRBD2 covers 10 bases. The trim removed 5 bases at V and 1 base at J, leaving 11 bases unmatched. The CDR3 runs to 18 residues. The germline CDR1 and CDR2 sequences are MGHRA and YSYEKL.

The chain couples TRBV3-1 (or the pseudogene TRBV3-2) to TRBJ2-7, with 15 nucleotides matching TRBD2. The CDR3 is made up of 17 amino acids. CDR1 LGHDT and CDR2 YNNKEL come from the germline V gene (reference sequence). J was trimmed by 2 bases and V by 1 base; bases with no gene match: 3. CDR3 in DNA: TGTGCCAGCAGCCAAGGGACTAGCGGGGGGGCGGCCTACGAGCAGTACTTC. Encoded protein: CASSQGTSGGAAYEQYF.

This chain connects TRBV9 to TRBJ1-5; tentative D call: TRBD1 (5 bases). The V gene lost 0 bases and the J gene lost 7 bases, with 14 bases spanning the gap. The germline gives CDR1 SGDLS, CDR2 YYNGEE. This CDR3 region has 15 residues. The CDR3 protein is CASSVGGGDRQPQHF. The CDR3, as DNA: TGTGCCAGCAGCGTAGGCGGAGGGGATCGGCAGCCCCAGCATTTT.

The rearrangement joins TRBV5-4 to TRBJ1-4; no clear D gene. The CDR3 is 15 amino acids. CDR1 SGHNT and CDR2 YYREEE come from the germline V gene (reference sequence). Trimming shortened V by 1 base and J by 6 bases, and 13 bases separated the two germline ends. Here the CDR3 DNA reads TGTGCCAGCAGCTTGAAGACGGCGGTTGATGAAAAACTGTTTTTT. Translated, it gives CASSLKTAVDEKLFF.

V usage is TRBV18 and J usage is TRBJ2-7, with D possibly TRBD2 on 6 matching bases. V lost 0 bases and J 9 bases, leaving 15 bases between the germline ends. CDR1 is KGHSH, CDR2 LQKENI, per germline. This CDR3 spans 14 amino acids. For the CDR3, the DNA is TGTGCCAGCTCACCACCTTCCGGGACTCAGGGGCAGTACTTC. Translated: CASSPPSGTQGQYF.